The next 21 T cell receptor beta chains were all read from a single sample in a study of naive and memory T cell subsets. The beta constant-region primer was an equimolar mix of two oligonucleotides covering TRBC1 and TRBC2. Four rounds of PCR amplified the ligated cDNA using nested alpha and beta constant-region primers plus SP2. TCRdb called the UMI-ligation and nested PCR reads again in MiXCR, with one record for every CDR3 protein. The sample carries approximately 20,000 distinct CDR3 sequences, 7% to 10% recorded once. Specimen: central memory CD8+ T cells from blood. The receptors stem from a human donor in good health.

The rearrangement uses TRBV5-4 and TRBJ1-1; 10 nucleotides agree with TRBD1. This CDR3 comprises 15 residues. CDR1 and CDR2 from the germline V gene are SGHNT and YYREEE (reference sequence). Trimming at V came to 0 bases and at J to 4 bases, leaving 3 bases not matched to a gene. The CDR3 is CASSLVGDRGTEAFF. The CDR3 nucleotides read TGTGCCAGCAGCTTGGTTGGGGACAGGGGCACTGAAGCTTTCTTT.

This clonotype was seen more than once but under ten times. This sequence joins TRBV20-1 and TRBJ2-7, with D perhaps assigned TRBD1 or TRBD2 (5 bases each). V lost 4 bases and J 4 bases, leaving 20 bases between the germline ends. The CDR3 has 15 amino acids. Germline-derived CDR1 and CDR2 are DFQATT and SNEGSKA (reference sequence). The CDR3 loop is CSATSEGRSQYEQYF. The CDR3 nucleotides read TGCAGTGCTACGTCCGAGGGACGATCTCAATACGAGCAGTACTTC.

This clonotype was seen ten or more times. The chain has TRBV15 and TRBJ1-3; D is possibly TRBD1 (5 bases). V was trimmed by 1 base and J by 2 bases, leaving 9 bases between them. CDR3 length: 15 amino acids. From germline, CDR1 is LNHNV and CDR2 YYDKDF (reference sequence). The chain's CDR3 is CATSRVRDPGNTIYF. The CDR3 nucleotides are TGTGCCACCAGCAGAGTCAGGGACCCTGGAAACACCATATATTTT.

This clonotype showed up just a few times. V gene TRBV3-1 combines with J gene TRBJ1-1, with unresolved D. Per germline, CDR1 LGHDT and CDR2 YNNKEL (reference sequence). Trimming removed 0 bases at V and 1 base at J, with 9 bases between. CDR3 length equals 15 residues. The CDR3 bases are TGTGCCAGCAGCCAAGACCCCAAGTGGAACACTGAAGCTTTCTTT. Protein product: CASSQDPKWNTEAFF.

The sample holds many counts of this clonotype. The J gene is TRBJ2-1, the V gene TRBV28; TRBD2 agrees at 7 bases. The junction had 5 bases not matched to a gene; V was cut back by 0 bases and J by 6 bases. Germline V gene data show CDR1 as MDHEN and CDR2 as SYDVKM. The CDR3 is 15 amino acids. The CDR3 DNA is TGTGCCAGCAGTTTATGGGCCCCGGGGGGCAATGAGCAGTTCTTC. It yields the protein CASSLWAPGGNEQFF.

Ten or more counts support this clonotype. The V gene is TRBV18, the J gene TRBJ2-7, with 7 bases that match TRBD1. The ends lost 4 bases at V and 0 bases at J; junction bases unmatched: 0. From germline, CDR1 is KGHSH and CDR2 LQKENI. CDR3 length: 13 amino acids. CDR3 protein: CASSQGASYEQYF. The DNA for the CDR3 is TGTGCCAGCTCACAGGGGGCCTCCTACGAGCAGTACTTC. Combining the CDR3 with reference TRBV18 and TRBJ2-7 gives the whole variable domain NAGVMQNPRHLVRRRGQEARLRCSPMKGHSHVYWYRQLPEEGLKFMVYLQKENIIDESGMPKERFSAEFPKEGPSILRIQQVVRGDSAAYFCASSQGASYEQYFGPGTRLTVT.

There are a few counts of this clonotype. The genes are TRBV27 and TRBJ2-3; D unclear. The CDR3 has 15 residues. Trimming removed 6 bases from V and 7 bases from J, with 20 bases in between. Germline CDR1 MNHEY, CDR2 SMNVEV (reference sequence). CDR3 nucleotide sequence: TGTGCCAGCAGCGTGAGTAGCCCCCCTGGGAATACGCAGTATTTT. Translated: CASSVSSPPGNTQYF.

V gene TRBV7-6 combines with J gene TRBJ2-7; D possibly uses TRBD1 or TRBD2 (5 bases each). The CDR3 spans 14 residues. V lost 1 base and J lost 3, with 10 bases in between. CDR1 and CDR2 (germline): SGHVS, FNYEAQ. Written as DNA, the CDR3 is TGTGCCAGCAGCTTAGGAGGGGCCGACTACGAGCAGTACTTC. Translated, it gives CASSLGGADYEQYF.

This clonotype was detected a few times. V usage is TRBV28 and J usage is TRBJ1-5, with D uncertain. Germline V gives CDR1 MDHEN, CDR2 SYDVKM. Between the trimmed V and J ends, which lost 6 bases and 0 bases, there was a span of 15 bases. The CDR3 loop spans 16 amino acids. The CDR3 loop reads CASRETEHYSNQPQHF. The DNA of the CDR3 is TGTGCCAGCAGGGAAACAGAACATTATAGCAATCAGCCCCAGCATTTT.

This clonotype occurred many times. The chain couples TRBV7-9 to TRBJ2-2, with a tentative D call TRBD1 (6 bases). This CDR3 comprises 18 residues. Trimming shortened V by 0 bases and J by 0 bases, and 14 bases separated the two germline ends. In germline, CDR1 is SEHNR, CDR2 FQNEAQ (reference sequence). In DNA form, the CDR3 reads TGTGCCAGCAGCTTAGCGCATCGGACAGCAACGAACACCGGGGAGCTGTTTTTT. Protein: CASSLAHRTATNTGELFF.

This clonotype was detected many times. This chain connects TRBV10-2 to TRBJ1-2; D is perhaps TRBD1 (5 bases). CDR1 and CDR2 from the germline V gene are WSHSY and SAAADI. This CDR3 spans 14 amino acids. The V end lost 6 bases, the J end lost 6 bases, and 17 bases lay between the germline ends. CDR3 region: CASSPPGGYDGYTF. DNA for the CDR3: TGCGCCAGCAGCCCCCCGGGGGGATACGATGGCTACACCTTC.

This rearrangement joins TRBV20-1 to TRBJ2-1, with TRBD2 as a possible D gene (6 bases). This CDR3 region has 15 residues. Trimming cost V 0 bases and J 0 bases, with 9 bases left between them. Germline lookup yields CDR1 DFQATT and CDR2 SNEGSKA (reference sequence). Written as DNA, the CDR3 is TGCAGTGCTAGAGATCTCGGGAGCTCCTACAATGAGCAGTTCTTC. Its translation: CSARDLGSSYNEQFF.

This clonotype was recorded at least ten times. This chain joins TRBV28 and TRBJ1-5; D might be TRBD1 (6 bases). The CDR3 spans 15 residues. The V end lost 6 bases, the J end lost 5 bases, and 17 bases lay between the germline ends. Germline V lookup: CDR1 MDHEN, CDR2 SYDVKM. The CDR3 loop is CASREEDRLDQPQHF. Here the CDR3 DNA reads TGTGCCAGCAGGGAAGAGGACAGACTGGATCAGCCCCAGCATTTT.

The gene calls are TRBV12-3 or TRBV12-4 and TRBJ1-1; TRBD1 might be the D (5 bases). V was trimmed by 3 bases and J by 5 bases, leaving 16 bases between them. This CDR3 is built from 15 residues. CDR3 sequence reads: CASSLGVQGRTEAFF. CDR3 nucleotides: TGTGCCAGCAGTTTGGGAGTCCAGGGACGGACTGAAGCTTTCTTT.

The table lists this clonotype with a few counts. CDR3 nucleotide sequence: TGTGCCAGCAGTAGTAGCGGCTCCTACAATGAGCAGTTCTTC. This codes for CASSSSGSYNEQFF. The chain recombines TRBV6-4 with TRBJ2-1, with a possible D match to TRBD2 (6 bases). The CDR3 has 14 amino acids. V dropped 5 bases and J dropped 0 bases, with 8 bases sitting between them. Germline CDR1 is MRHNA and CDR2 is SNTAGT.

This clonotype was observed at least ten times. The rearrangement joins TRBV20-1 to TRBJ2-5, with TRBD1 matching 9 bases. Trimming removed 2 bases from V and 5 bases from J; junction bases left unmatched: 15. CDR3 length: 17 amino acids. CDR1 is DFQATT and CDR2 is SNEGSKA in the germline V gene (reference sequence). The CDR3 region is CSARTLETGGLLETQYF. CDR3 bases: TGCAGTGCTAGAACTCTTGAAACAGGGGGCCTGTTGGAGACCCAGTACTTC.

This clonotype was counted between two and nine times. This chain's CDR3 is CASSPTPGSLNTEAFF. Here the CDR3 DNA reads TGCGCCAGCAGCCCGACCCCCGGTAGTTTGAACACTGAAGCTTTCTTT. The V gene is TRBV4-3, the J gene TRBJ1-1; D gene unclear. The CDR3 has 16 residues. The germline V gene has CDR1 LGHNA and CDR2 YSLEER. V was cut by 4 bases and J by 0 bases, with 15 bases left in between.

Many counts were recorded for this clonotype. V gene TRBV7-9 combines with J gene TRBJ2-3; 7 nucleotides line up with TRBD2. Germline lookup yields CDR1 SEHNR and CDR2 FQNEAQ (reference sequence). The ends lost 5 bases at V and 0 bases at J; junction bases unmatched: 8. This CDR3 is built from 16 residues. This CDR3 reads CASSQVAGSSTDTQYF. For the CDR3, the DNA is TGTGCCAGCAGCCAAGTAGCGGGCTCTAGCACAGATACGCAGTATTTT.

This clonotype was found many times. The chain carries TRBV6-4 and TRBJ2-2; 12 nucleotides match TRBD2. This CDR3 is 15 amino acids long. Germline assignment: CDR1 MRHNA and CDR2 SNTAGT. The junction had 0 bases not matched to a gene; V was cut back by 4 bases and J by 3 bases. This chain's CDR3 is CASSGLAGDTGELFF. CDR3 coding DNA: TGTGCCAGCAGTGGACTAGCGGGAGACACCGGGGAGCTGTTTTTT.

This clonotype is termed medium-sized. The chain uses TRBV28 and TRBJ1-1; a weak D match, TRBD1 (5 bases). The CDR3 runs 15 residues. V lost 6 bases to trimming and J lost 6 bases, with 20 bases between them. Germline V gene data show CDR1 as MDHEN and CDR2 as SYDVKM. The CDR3 is CASSRGHSGPSEAFF. The CDR3 region has the DNA TGTGCCAGCAGCCGCGGGCATTCGGGGCCCTCTGAAGCTTTCTTT. Variable domain in full (rest from reference TRBV28 and TRBJ1-1): DVKVTQSSRYLVKRTGEKVFLECVQDMDHENMFWYRQDPGLGLRLIYFSYDVKMKEKGDIPEGYSVSREKKERFSLILESASTNQTSMYLCASSRGHSGPSEAFFGQGTRLTVV.

CDR3 region: CASSLGSSGYNEQFF. As DNA, the CDR3 is TGTGCCAGCAGCTTAGGGTCTAGCGGTTACAATGAGCAGTTCTTC. This chain uses TRBV11-2 with TRBJ2-1; 7 nucleotides agree with TRBD2. CDR1 is SGHAT, CDR2 FQNNGV, per germline. The CDR3 spans 15 residues. V gave up 1 base and J gave up 4 bases; unmatched junction bases: 4.